This TCR beta chain was retrieved from a study of cytomegalovirus exposure and HLA in healthy donors. This clone came up once. PCR was performed using 60 Vbeta and 13 Jbeta primers. Libraries were prepared by immunoSEQ multiplex PCR; TCRdb keeps only in-frame clonotypes and omits some of them. The data hold about 170,000 clones, with 70% to 90% observed a single time. Germline CDR1 is SEHNR and CDR2 is FQNEAQ (reference sequence). V dropped 3 bases and J dropped 7; count of bases not matched to a gene: 11. The CDR3 covers 15 residues. Sequencing used PBMCs. V is TRBV7-9 and J is TRBJ1-1; 7 nucleotides line up with TRBD1. The clonotype comes from a male donor in good health and CMV-seronegative. The CDR3 reads CASSFFRQGSVEAFF. CDR3 in DNA: TGTGCCAGCAGCTTCTTTCGACAGGGCTCCGTTGAAGCTTTCTTT.